Here is one TCR beta chain with its context. Trimming shortened V by 6 bases and J by 0 bases, and 5 bases separated the two germline ends. CDR3 length: 12 amino acids. CDR1 DFQATT and CDR2 SNEGSKA come from the germline V gene (reference sequence). TCRdb ran MiXCR on the 5' RACE reads and lists one entry per CDR3 protein. This sample has around 650,000 distinct CDR3 sequences, with 7.1% found just once. The data originate from a study of identical twins. These same data were also listed under a study on yellow fever vaccine responses in identical twins.

The source of this sequence is a woman aged 18 to 35 in good health. The sample was PBMCs. This chain links TRBV20-1 with TRBJ2-2; D gene ambiguous. The CDR3 here is CSAGTNTGELFF. CDR3 coding DNA: TGCAGTGCGGGCACGAACACCGGGGAGCTGTTTTTT.